The 28 T cell receptor beta chains reported below all come from one sample, sequenced in a study of T cells after yellow fever vaccination. TCRdb used MiXCR to reprocess the 5' RACE reads, holding one entry per CDR3 protein. This sample has a few hundred thousand distinct CDR3 sequences, with around 17% found just once. The starting material was PBMCs, obtained more than 4 days after the first yellow fever vaccination. The source of these receptors is a man aged 18 to 30 who received the YFV17D yellow fever vaccine.

The table lists this clonotype with a few counts. The V call is TRBV27, the J call TRBJ1-4, with D unclear. V lost 6 bases and J 7 bases, leaving 12 bases between the germline ends. CDR3 length: 13 amino acids. Germline V gene data show CDR1 as MNHEY and CDR2 as SMNVEV (reference sequence). The CDR3 here is CASRIGSSEKLFF. CDR3 nucleotide sequence: TGTGCCAGCAGGATAGGGTCGAGTGAAAAACTGTTTTTT.

The chain has TRBV27 and TRBJ2-2; TRBD1 is a possible D gene (5 bases). V shed 5 bases and J shed 3 bases, with 13 bases lying between them. The germline gives CDR1 MNHEY, CDR2 SMNVEV (reference sequence). The CDR3 is 15 residues long. The CDR3 spells CASSPQTVYTGELFF. CDR3 nucleotide sequence: TGTGCCAGCAGTCCTCAGACAGTGTACACCGGGGAGCTGTTTTTT.

The chain recombines TRBV7-2 with TRBJ1-1; 7 nucleotides agree with TRBD1. Trimming removed 5 bases from V and 4 bases from J; junction bases left unmatched: 4. The germline CDR1 and CDR2 sequences are SGHTA and FQGNSA. This CDR3 has 13 residues. In DNA, the CDR3 is TGTGCCAGCAGCACAGGGGTTCGCACTGAAGCTTTCTTT. Translation gives CASSTGVRTEAFF.

This clonotype was counted only a few times. The V and J genes are TRBV2 and TRBJ2-1; D tentatively fits TRBD1 or TRBD2 (5 bases each). V lost 7 bases and J lost 0, with 10 bases in between. There are 14 residues in the CDR3. CDR1 is SNHLY, CDR2 FYNNEI, per germline. The CDR3 region is CASIGAISYNEQFF. Here the CDR3 DNA reads TGTGCCAGCATCGGGGCTATCTCCTACAATGAGCAGTTCTTC.

The V and J genes are TRBV4-3 and TRBJ2-7; D not certain. Trimming removed 5 bases at V and 6 bases at J, with 14 bases between. CDR1 and CDR2 (germline): LGHNA, YSLEER. This CDR3 is 13 amino acids long. The CDR3 region has the DNA TGCGCCAGCAGCGTGCCCAGGCCCTGCGAGCAGTACGTC. Amino acids: CASSVPRPCEQYV.

The CDR3 protein is CASSQALGHGADTQYF. The CDR3 DNA follows: TGCGCCAGCAGCCAAGCTTTGGGACATGGAGCAGATACGCAGTATTTT. The chain recombines TRBV4-3 with TRBJ2-3; D possibly corresponds to TRBD1 (6 bases). Germline V gene data show CDR1 as LGHNA and CDR2 as YSLEER. V lost 1 base and J 4 bases, leaving 15 bases between the germline ends. The CDR3 length is 16 residues.

This chain links TRBV7-9 with TRBJ2-7; D is unresolved. V lost 5 bases and J lost 0, with 17 bases in between. The germline gives CDR1 SEHNR, CDR2 FQNEAQ (reference sequence). The CDR3 extends over 16 amino acids. CDR3: CASSPLVIANSYEQYF. CDR3 coding DNA: TGTGCCAGCAGCCCTCTGGTCATTGCAAACTCCTACGAGCAGTACTTC. The full variable domain, rest sourced from reference TRBV7-9 and TRBJ2-7, is DTGVSQNPRHKITKRGQNVTFRCDPISEHNRLYWYRQTLGQGPEFLTYFQNEAQLEKSRLLSDRFSAERPKGSFSTLEIQRTEQGDSAMYLCASSPLVIANSYEQYFGPGTRLTVT.

This clonotype has at least ten counts. The chain employs TRBV2 and TRBJ2-7, with D unresolved. Trimming removed 6 bases from V and 2 bases from J, with 8 bases in between. The CDR3 contains 12 residues. Germline V gene sequence: CDR1 SNHLY, CDR2 FYNNEI. The CDR3 loop reads CASSLNTYEQYV. The CDR3 DNA follows: TGTGCCAGCAGCCTCAACACCTACGAGCAGTACGTC.

Ten or more counts support this clonotype. The junction departs from the called germline gene at one end, perhaps through a read error. The chain couples TRBV12-3 or TRBV12-4 to TRBJ2-3; D is unresolved. This CDR3 has 12 amino acids. CDR3 loop: CASSLGTDTQYF. The CDR3 DNA is TGTGCCAGCAGCTTAGGGACAGATACGCAGTATTTT.

V gene TRBV12-3 or TRBV12-4 combines with J gene TRBJ1-4; 7 nucleotides align to TRBD1. V trimming: 7 bases; J trimming: 5 bases; junction bases outside the gene matches: 10. The CDR3 sequence is 15 residues long. The CDR3 protein is CASKGDSGPNEKLFF. Written as DNA, the CDR3 is TGTGCCAGCAAGGGGGACAGCGGCCCGAATGAAAAACTGTTTTTT.

This clonotype turned up a few times. The rearrangement links TRBV6-2 or TRBV6-3 to TRBJ2-1, with 7 positions matching TRBD1. V shed 2 bases, J shed 4 bases, and the junction held 5 bases outside the gene matches. Germline V lookup: CDR1 MNHEY, CDR2 SVGEGT. The CDR3 runs 15 residues. In nucleotides, the CDR3 is TGTGCCAGCAGTTACAGGGGGCAGCAATACAATGAGCAGTTCTTC. Protein sequence: CASSYRGQQYNEQFF.

This clonotype appeared a few times. The chain has TRBV3-1 and TRBJ2-3; 7 bases agree with TRBD2. V shed 4 bases, J shed 5 bases, and the junction held 6 bases outside the gene matches. CDR1 is LGHDT, CDR2 YNNKEL, per germline (reference sequence). This CDR3 is built from 14 residues. Here the CDR3 DNA reads TGTGCCAGCAGCCGTAGCGGGCTCAGAGATACGCAGTATTTT. Protein sequence: CASSRSGLRDTQYF.

This clonotype was seen more than once but under ten times. V gene TRBV9 combines with J gene TRBJ2-5; TRBD1 aligns across 7 bases. V was pared by 4 bases and J by 4 bases, with 13 bases of the junction left unmatched. The CDR3 spans 16 residues. The germline gives CDR1 SGDLS, CDR2 YYNGEE. This chain's CDR3 is CASSLTGMDWGETQYF. The DNA for the CDR3 is TGTGCCAGCAGCCTGACAGGGATGGACTGGGGAGAGACCCAGTACTTC.

The gene calls are TRBV18 and TRBJ2-1; no firm D call. CDR3 size: 15 residues. V gave up 6 bases and J gave up 8 bases, with 20 bases separating them. Germline assignment: CDR1 KGHSH and CDR2 LQKENI. The CDR3 is CASSQLGGILYEQFF. The CDR3 coding sequence is TGTGCCAGCTCCCAGCTAGGCGGTATCCTCTATGAGCAGTTCTTC.

This clonotype was seen more than once but under ten times. The CDR3 DNA follows: TGTGCCAGCGGCCGACTAGTTGATGAGCAGTTCTTC. It is translated as CASGRLVDEQFF. The J gene is TRBJ2-1, the V gene TRBV6-5; maybe TRBD2 (6 bases). This CDR3 spans 12 amino acids. Trimming took off 8 bases at V and 8 bases at J, with 13 bases between the two ends. The germline V gene has CDR1 MNHEY and CDR2 SVGAGI.

This clonotype was detected many times. The V call is TRBV7-2, the J call TRBJ2-5; D might be TRBD1 (5 bases). CDR1 SGHTA and CDR2 FQGNSA come from the germline V gene. CDR3 size: 14 residues. Trimming shortened V by 2 bases and J by 5 bases, and 12 bases separated the two germline ends. For the CDR3, the DNA is TGTGCCAGCAGCTTACAGGGTGGTCGGGAGACCCAGTACTTC. It codes for CASSLQGGRETQYF.

This clonotype showed up just a few times. The rearrangement links TRBV4-3 to TRBJ1-3; D possibly corresponds to TRBD1 (5 bases). CDR1 is LGHNA, CDR2 YSLEER, per germline. Trimming took off 0 bases at V and 7 bases at J, with 19 bases between the two ends. The CDR3 has 17 residues. CDR3 amino acids: CASSQERVGQGGNTIYF. The DNA for the CDR3 is TGCGCCAGCAGCCAAGAACGAGTCGGGCAGGGTGGGAACACCATATATTTT.

The chain is built from TRBV25-1 and TRBJ2-5; D not certain. The CDR3 sequence is 13 residues long. CDR1 is MGHDK and CDR2 is SYGVNS in the germline V gene. Trimming left V 3 bases short and J 5 bases short, with 10 bases between. The CDR3 DNA sequence: TGTGCCAGCAGTGAGCCCGACAAGGAGACCCAGTACTTC. Translated: CASSEPDKETQYF.

Ten or more counts support this clonotype. The chain combines TRBV12-3 or TRBV12-4 with TRBJ2-2; D is ambiguous. V dropped 6 bases and J dropped 4 bases, with 3 bases sitting between them. This CDR3 contains 11 residues. The CDR3 DNA sequence: TGTGCCAGCAGCAGCACCGGGGAGCTGTTTTTT. This encodes CASSSTGELFF.

This sequence joins TRBV6-2 or TRBV6-3 and TRBJ2-7; 8 bases match TRBD2. J lost 0 bases, V lost 6 bases, and 7 bases had no gene match. Germline CDR1 reads MNHEY; CDR2 reads SVGEGT. This CDR3 has 15 amino acids. The CDR3 nucleotides are TGTGCCAGCAGCCCCATCGGACTAGCCTCCTACGAGCAGTACTTC. It encodes CASSPIGLASYEQYF.

CDR3: CASGQRKTNYGYTF. CDR3 DNA sequence: TGTGCCAGTGGACAACGAAAAACTAACTATGGCTACACCTTC. This chain connects TRBV28 to TRBJ1-2; tentatively, D is TRBD1 (5 bases). Germline CDR1 and CDR2: MDHEN and SYDVKM. The CDR3 loop spans 14 amino acids. V was shortened by 9 bases and J by 0 bases, with 14 bases between the two germline ends.

This clonotype appeared a few times. The chain recombines TRBV6-1 with TRBJ2-7; D is possibly TRBD2 (7 bases). From germline, CDR1 is MNHNS and CDR2 SASEGT. The CDR3 runs to 15 residues. V lost 8 bases to trimming and J lost 5 bases, with 22 bases between them. CDR3 sequence reads: CASGSKGGRVHEQYV. The CDR3 DNA is TGTGCCAGCGGCTCGAAGGGGGGGAGAGTACACGAGCAGTACGTC.

This clonotype has only a few counts. The V call is TRBV12-3 or TRBV12-4, the J call TRBJ1-1; unclear D gene. V was shortened by 2 bases and J by 1 base, with 11 bases between the two germline ends. This CDR3 has 15 residues. The chain's CDR3 is CASSLSGPPNTEAFF. The DNA for the CDR3 is TGTGCCAGCAGTTTAAGCGGACCCCCGAACACTGAAGCTTTCTTT.

In its sample, this clonotype was seen a few times. This chain uses TRBV10-3 with TRBJ1-4; 8 bases are shared with TRBD1. Germline V lookup: CDR1 ENHRY, CDR2 SYGVKD. CDR3 length: 15 amino acids. V trimming: 2 bases; J trimming: 5 bases; junction bases outside the gene matches: 4. Here the CDR3 reads CAISERTGHNEKLFF. CDR3 sequence (DNA): TGTGCCATCAGTGAGAGGACAGGGCACAATGAAAAACTGTTTTTT.

The chain is built from TRBV7-9 and TRBJ2-7, with a weak D call TRBD1 (6 bases). CDR3 length: 17 residues. Germline V CDR1 and CDR2: SEHNR, FQNEAQ (reference sequence). Trimming removed 5 bases from V and 2 bases from J, with 22 bases in between. The CDR3, as DNA: TGTGCCAGCAGCCCACGCGAAGCACAGGGTCGAGCCTACGAGCAGTACTTC. As protein: CASSPREAQGRAYEQYF.

This clonotype was seen more than once but under ten times. The chain combines TRBV11-2 with TRBJ2-2, with 9 bases matching TRBD1. The germline gives CDR1 SGHAT, CDR2 FQNNGV. This CDR3 region has 16 residues. V lost 0 bases and J lost 5; bases outside the gene matches: 4. CDR3: CASSLDLTGGTGELFF. The CDR3, as DNA: TGTGCCAGCAGCTTAGATCTGACAGGGGGTACCGGGGAGCTGTTTTTT.

In its sample, this clonotype was seen many times. The gene calls are TRBV7-2 and TRBJ1-5; D unclear. V lost 5 bases and J 3 bases, leaving 8 bases between the germline ends. This CDR3 is 13 amino acids long. The V gene's germline CDR1 is SGHTA and CDR2 FQGNSA. CDR3 protein: CASSRVHNQPQHF. The CDR3 DNA reads TGTGCCAGCAGCCGAGTACACAATCAGCCCCAGCATTTT.

This clonotype turned up a few times. The J gene is TRBJ1-1, the V gene TRBV5-1, with 9 bases matching TRBD1. This CDR3 comprises 17 residues. From germline, CDR1 is SGHRS and CDR2 YFSETQ. V lost 5 bases, J lost 0 bases, and 11 bases stayed unmatched. CDR3 residues: CASRQTGGRGMNTEAFF. In DNA, the CDR3 is TGCGCCAGCAGGCAAACAGGGGGCCGGGGGATGAACACTGAAGCTTTCTTT. The complete variable domain, with remaining parts taken from reference TRBV5-1 and TRBJ1-1, reads KAGVTQTPRYLIKTRGQQVTLSCSPISGHRSVSWYQQTPGQGLQFLFEYFSETQRNKGNFPGRFSGRQFSNSRSEMNVSTLELGDSALYLCASRQTGGRGMNTEAFFGQGTRLTVV.